The 4 T cell receptor beta chains reported below all come from one sample, sequenced in a study of control samples from healthy donors and cancer patients (TCRdb year 2020). Library construction relied on the immunoSEQ multiplex PCR assay. TCRdb's version of the immuneACCESS table is confined to in-frame rearrangements and falls short of the full clone set. An unresolved V gene accounts for under half of the shortfall where checked; the remainder is of unknown origin. This sample gives tens of thousands of clones in total; less than 95% of them show up just once. The ten largest clones capture 0.91% of the sample. The sequencing sample was made of PBMCs. These receptors were taken from a man in his thirties or forties with colorectal cancer.

This chain uses TRBV19 with TRBJ1-3; D gene uncertain. This CDR3 region has 16 residues. V was clipped by 5 bases and J by 0 bases, with 14 bases between them. Germline CDR1 is LNHDA and CDR2 is SQIVND (reference sequence). CDR3 loop: CASSFSTASSGNTIYF. The CDR3 coding sequence is TGTGCCAGTAGTTTCTCAACGGCGAGCTCTGGAAACACCATATATTTT.

The chain recombines TRBV14 with TRBJ2-2, with no clear D. The ends were cut back, 5 bases at V and 1 base at J, with 8 bases in the middle. Germline CDR1 SGHDN, CDR2 FVKESK. The CDR3 sequence is 14 residues long. CDR3 in DNA: TGTGCCAGCAGCACAAGACTGAACACCGGGGAGCTGTTTTTT. Protein: CASSTRLNTGELFF.

This chain joins TRBV19 and TRBJ2-7; TRBD1 matches 7 bases. The CDR3 is 13 residues long. J was trimmed by 5 bases and V by 6 bases; bases with no gene match: 7. The germline CDR1 and CDR2 sequences are LNHDA and SQIVND (reference sequence). The DNA of the CDR3 is TGTGCCAGTAGCGAAGACAGGGTCAACGAGCAGTACTTC. Translating gives CASSEDRVNEQYF.

The rearrangement uses TRBV30 and TRBJ2-1; TRBD1 is a possible D gene (5 bases). V lost 0 bases, J lost 2 bases, and 11 bases lay in between. Germline V lookup: CDR1 GTSNPN, CDR2 SVGIG (reference sequence). The CDR3 consists of 15 residues. This CDR3 is CAWSVKGSPYNEQFF. CDR3 nucleotides: TGTGCCTGGAGTGTAAAGGGGTCCCCCTACAATGAGCAGTTCTTC. The full variable domain, its missing parts supplied by reference TRBV30 and TRBJ2-1, is SQTIHQWPATLVQPVGSPLSLECTVEGTSNPNLYWYRQAAGRGLQLLFYSVGIGQISSEVPQNLSASRPQDRQFILSSKKLLLSDSGFYLCAWSVKGSPYNEQFFGPGTRLTVL.